This T cell receptor beta chain was captured by sequencing in a study of cytomegalovirus exposure and HLA in healthy donors. Across the whole study: Previous work identified roughly 120 million unique TCR beta sequences from around 170 million T cells. General study results and limits: It was in a later analysis that TCR association rates were seen to vary by HLA locus, highest for DRB1 and lowest for HLA-C. For presence/absence analyses, sequencing depth was assumed to be roughly uniform across donors.

This PCR relied on a set of 60 Vbeta primers and 13 Jbeta primers. Sequencing used immunoSEQ multiplex PCR; TCRdb keeps in-frame clones, though not all of them. The data hold some 130,000 clones, with roughly two thirds observed a single time. This CDR3 contains 16 residues. Germline-derived CDR1 and CDR2 are LGHNA and YNFKEQ. Trimming took 4 bases from V and 4 from J; bases not matched to a gene: 9. In the case of this clone: Its antigen is not identified.

This receptor was obtained from a man under 40 in good health and CMV-seropositive. Sequencing was done on a sample of PBMCs. The chain is built from TRBV4-2 and TRBJ2-1, with 8 bases lining up with TRBD2. CDR3 amino acids: CASSRPKREGYNEQFF. CDR3 nucleotides: TGTGCCAGCAGCCGTCCGAAACGGGAGGGTTACAATGAGCAGTTCTTC.